These 8 T cell receptor beta chains were all obtained from the same sample, sequenced in a study of cytotoxic CD8 clonotypes in ibrutinib-treated CLL. TCRdb's copy holds only in-frame clones and misses some; the assay was immunoSEQ multiplex PCR. The sample has roughly 30,000 clones; approximately 80% are singletons. The sample consisted of PBMCs, taken after 36 months of ibrutinib treatment. The receptors were sampled from a human donor with chronic lymphocytic leukemia.

This clone is medium-sized. V gene TRBV27 combines with J gene TRBJ2-1; TRBD1 is a possible D gene (5 bases). Germline V gene sequence: CDR1 MNHEY, CDR2 SMNVEV (reference sequence). The ends were cut back, 5 bases at V and 6 bases at J, with 20 bases in the middle. The CDR3 totals 16 residues. The chain's CDR3 is CASSPLGAGPVNEQFF. For the CDR3, the DNA is TGTGCCAGCAGTCCGCTAGGGGCTGGGCCTGTCAATGAGCAGTTCTTC.

This clone occurred a few times. The chain combines TRBV5-4 with TRBJ2-2; 8 bases map to TRBD2. There are 15 residues in the CDR3. In germline, CDR1 is SGHNT, CDR2 YYREEE (reference sequence). V shed 5 bases and J 0 bases; nucleotides not matched to a gene: 3. The CDR3 nucleotides are TGTGCCAGCAGGGCGGGGGGCTCGAACACCGGGGAGCTGTTTTTT. Residues: CASRAGGSNTGELFF. Combining the CDR3 with reference TRBV5-4 and TRBJ2-2 gives the whole variable domain ETGVTQSPTHLIKTRGQQVTLRCSSQSGHNTVSWYQQALGQGPQFIFQYYREEENGRGNFPPRFSGLQFPNYSSELNVNALELDDSALYLCASRAGGSNTGELFFGEGSRLTVL.

The chain recombines TRBV6-5 with TRBJ1-1, with a possible D match to TRBD1 (6 bases). The germline gives CDR1 MNHEY, CDR2 SVGAGI. Trimming stripped 8 bases from V and 0 bases from J, with 13 bases between. The CDR3 length is 14 residues. CDR3 DNA sequence: TGTGCCAGCTCCCCGACAGGACTGAACACTGAAGCTTTCTTT. Its translation is CASSPTGLNTEAFF.

The rearrangement uses TRBV7-9 and TRBJ1-4, with 7 bases lining up with TRBD1. V shed 5 bases and J 15 bases; nucleotides not matched to a gene: 6. This CDR3 contains 11 residues. Germline values: CDR1 SEHNR, CDR2 FQNEAQ (reference sequence). CDR3: CASSSNRGLFF. The CDR3 DNA is TGTGCCAGCAGCAGTAACAGGGGCTTGTTTTTT.

The chain uses TRBV29-1 and TRBJ2-2; 8 bases line up with TRBD2. CDR3 length: 18 residues. With 0 bases clipped from V and 0 bases from J, the junction kept 9 bases outside the gene matches. Germline-derived CDR1 and CDR2 are SQVTM and ANQGSEA. The CDR3 DNA reads as TGCAGCGTTGAAGATGTGTCTAGCGGGCGATCGAACACCGGGGAGCTGTTTTTT. Translation gives CSVEDVSSGRSNTGELFF.

CDR3 coding DNA: TGTGCCAGCAGCCCGACCGACTTCTCTGGAAACACCATATATTTT. Protein product: CASSPTDFSGNTIYF. The rearrangement joins TRBV9 to TRBJ1-3; unclear D gene. This CDR3 has 15 amino acids. The germline gives CDR1 SGDLS, CDR2 YYNGEE. V lost 4 bases and J 0 bases, leaving 11 bases between the germline ends.

V is TRBV19 and J is TRBJ2-2; tentatively, D is TRBD1 (6 bases). This CDR3 has 13 residues. The ends were cut back, 5 bases at V and 6 bases at J, with 10 bases in the middle. CDR1 is LNHDA, CDR2 SQIVND, per germline (reference sequence). The CDR3 bases are TGTGCCAGTAGTTTCAGGGGATCCGGGGAGCTGTTTTTT. Residues: CASSFRGSGELFF.

The V call is TRBV28, the J call TRBJ1-2; perhaps TRBD1 as D (5 bases). The CDR3 spans 12 residues. CDR1 and CDR2 (germline): MDHEN, SYDVKM. Deletions cut 4 bases from V and 5 bases from J, with 8 bases between. CDR3 sequence: CASSSAGYGYTF. DNA for the CDR3: TGTGCCAGCAGTTCGGCAGGGTATGGCTACACCTTC.